This paragraph covers one T cell receptor (beta chain) sequence. The target antigen is unknown. The CDR3 contains 14 residues. J was trimmed by 3 bases and V by 1 base; bases with no gene match: 0. Germline V gene lookup returns CDR1 LGHDT and CDR2 YNNKEL (reference sequence). The data were taken from a study of response to subunit inactivated influenza vaccine. Overall study findings and caveats: Each seasonal flu vaccination may recruit only limited new T cells, authors suggested.

MiXCR, applied by TCRdb to the RT-PCR reads, yields one record per CDR3 protein. The repertoire consists of 700,000 to 900,000 distinct CDR3 sequences, with roughly 20% occurring once and the leading ten covering about 9.4%. This receptor was identified in a man in his fifties who received an inactivated influenza vaccine. The sequencing used PBMCs from blood, collected 5 days after vaccination. The gene calls are TRBV3-1 and TRBJ2-5; 9 positions agree with TRBD2. Here the CDR3 DNA reads TGTGCCAGCAGCCAAGGCGGGGGGGAAGAGACCCAGTACTTC. Its translation is CASSQGGGEETQYF.